Below are 6 T cell receptor beta chains sequenced from a single sample in a study of cytomegalovirus exposure and HLA in healthy donors (dated by TCRdb to the late 2010s). The library was generated by the immunoSEQ multiplex PCR assay. For the multiplex PCR, a mixture combining 60 forward primers for TCR Vbeta segments and 13 reverse primers for TCR Jbeta segments was used. TCRdb mirrors the immuneACCESS table, restricted to in-frame sequences. Some clones are absent from its copies; in checked studies, under half trace to an unresolved V gene, and the reason for the others is unknown. The sample profile shows some 150,000 clones; 70% to 80% of them were found once. The ten largest clones capture roughly 4% of the sample. The sample comprised PBMCs. The origin of the receptors is a human donor in good health.

This sequence joins TRBV30 and TRBJ2-1; possibly TRBD2 for D (7 bases). The CDR3 runs to 12 residues. CDR1 and CDR2 (germline): GTSNPN, SVGIG (reference sequence). Trimming took off 4 bases at V and 7 bases at J, with 11 bases between the two ends. CDR3 sequence: CAWTGGRNEQFF. The CDR3 nucleotides read TGTGCCTGGACGGGGGGCAGAAATGAGCAGTTCTTC.

The V call is TRBV5-8, the J call TRBJ2-7, with 7 bases fitting TRBD1. There are 15 residues in the CDR3. V gave up 0 bases and J gave up 2 bases; unmatched junction bases: 5. Germline CDR1 and CDR2: SGHTS and YDEGEE. The CDR3: CASSLAGTETYEQYF. CDR3 coding DNA: TGTGCCAGCAGCTTGGCGGGGACAGAGACCTACGAGCAGTACTTC. Full variable domain (remainder filled in from reference TRBV5-8 and TRBJ2-7): EAGVTQSPTHLIKTRGQQATLRCSPISGHTSVYWYQQALGLGLQFLLWYDEGEERNRGNFPPRFSGRQFPNYSSELNVNALELEDSALYLCASSLAGTETYEQYFGPGTRLTVT.

The chain combines TRBV6-5 with TRBJ1-2; weak D call: TRBD1 (5 bases). The CDR3 is made up of 15 amino acids. V gave up 3 bases and J gave up 4 bases, with 15 bases separating them. Germline V gives CDR1 MNHEY, CDR2 SVGAGI. CDR3 region: CASSYDDGGTYGYTF. DNA for the CDR3: TGTGCCAGCAGTTATGATGATGGGGGGACCTATGGCTACACCTTC.

The chain combines TRBV7-9 with TRBJ2-5, with 9 bases matching TRBD2. The V gene end was trimmed by 4 bases and the J gene end by 1 base; junction bases not matched to a gene: 10. The germline gives CDR1 SEHNR, CDR2 FQNEAQ (reference sequence). The CDR3 contains 17 residues. Written as DNA, the CDR3 is TGTGCCAGCAGCTCCGGGACTAGCAATTTCCCCCAAGAGACCCAGTACTTC. Translation gives CASSSGTSNFPQETQYF. Looking up the rest from reference TRBV7-9 and TRBJ2-5 gives the full variable domain: DTGVSQNPRHKITKRGQNVTFRCDPISEHNRLYWYRQTLGQGPEFLTYFQNEAQLEKSRLLSDRFSAERPKGSFSTLEIQRTEQGDSAMYLCASSSGTSNFPQETQYFGPGTRLLVL.

This chain uses TRBV9 with TRBJ2-1, with TRBD2 as a possible D gene (5 bases). Trimming pared 0 bases from V and 2 bases from J, leaving 12 bases between. The CDR3 spans 16 residues. Germline values: CDR1 SGDLS, CDR2 YYNGEE. The DNA of the CDR3 is TGTGCCAGCAGCGTAGGGGTGGCTAGCCCCTACAATGAGCAGTTCTTC. Amino acids: CASSVGVASPYNEQFF.

The chain combines TRBV27 with TRBJ2-7; TRBD2 matches 12 bases. Germline V lookup: CDR1 MNHEY, CDR2 SMNVEV (reference sequence). This CDR3 is 15 amino acids long. V was clipped by 6 bases and J by 5 bases; unmatched bases: 8. In DNA, the CDR3 is TGTGCCAGCAGCCTAGGCCTAGCGGGAGGGAACGAGCAGTACTTC. This translates into CASSLGLAGGNEQYF.